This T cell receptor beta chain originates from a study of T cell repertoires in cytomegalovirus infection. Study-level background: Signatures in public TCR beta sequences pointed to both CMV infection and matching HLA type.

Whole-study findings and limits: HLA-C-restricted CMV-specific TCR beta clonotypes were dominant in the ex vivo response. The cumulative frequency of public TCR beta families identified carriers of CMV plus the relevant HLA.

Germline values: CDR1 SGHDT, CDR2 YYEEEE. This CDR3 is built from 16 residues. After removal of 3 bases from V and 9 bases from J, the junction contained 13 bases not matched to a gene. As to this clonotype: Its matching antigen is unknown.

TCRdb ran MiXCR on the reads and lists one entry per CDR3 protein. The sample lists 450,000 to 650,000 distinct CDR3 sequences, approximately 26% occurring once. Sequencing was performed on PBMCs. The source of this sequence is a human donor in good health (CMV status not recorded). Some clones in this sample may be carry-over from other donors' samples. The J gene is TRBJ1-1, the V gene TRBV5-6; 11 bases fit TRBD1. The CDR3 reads CASSSRDRGDRNQAFF. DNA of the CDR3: TGTGCCAGCAGCTCCCGGGACAGGGGGGACCGTAATCAAGCTTTCTTT.